Below, 32 T cell receptor beta chains from the same sample are listed, as sequenced in a study of blood T cell repertoires in COVID-19. Some clones are missing from TCRdb's copy, which holds only in-frame ones; the method was immunoSEQ multiplex PCR. The table has under 150,000 clones, 90% seen once. The sequenced sample consisted of peripheral blood. The receptors shown here come from a woman between 50 and 59 years old with acute or convalescent COVID-19.

The CDR3 DNA reads as TGCAGCGTTGAAAGGGACAGGGCCGGTGAGCAGTTCTTC. Protein sequence: CSVERDRAGEQFF. The chain recombines TRBV29-1 with TRBJ2-1, with TRBD1 matching 9 bases. In germline, CDR1 is SQVTM, CDR2 ANQGSEA. CDR3 length: 13 amino acids. The trim removed 2 bases at V and 9 bases at J, leaving 5 bases unmatched.

The chain uses TRBV10-2 and TRBJ2-3; perhaps TRBD2 as D (6 bases). This CDR3 has 14 amino acids. The germline gives CDR1 WSHSY, CDR2 SAAADI. Trimming left V 6 bases short and J 4 bases short, with 14 bases between. Written as DNA, the CDR3 is TGCGCCAGCAGGGAGGGCCCTGCCCCAGATACGCAGTATTTT. Its protein is CASREGPAPDTQYF.

DNA for the CDR3: TGTGCCTGGAGTGAGAGCGGGAACACTGAAGCTTTCTTT. Residues: CAWSESGNTEAFF. The chain employs TRBV30 and TRBJ1-1; no reliable D call. V lost 1 base and J lost 1, with 7 bases in between. The germline gives CDR1 GTSNPN, CDR2 SVGIG (reference sequence). The CDR3 consists of 13 residues.

The rearrangement links TRBV27 to TRBJ2-5; 7 nucleotides agree with TRBD2. The CDR3 contains 15 residues. Trimming cost V 5 bases and J 2 bases; bases outside gene matches: 8. Germline assignment: CDR1 MNHEY and CDR2 SMNVEV (reference sequence). CDR3 in amino acids: CASSPIGTTQETQYF. The CDR3 DNA sequence: TGTGCCAGCAGTCCCATAGGGACTACTCAAGAGACCCAGTACTTC.

This chain connects TRBV4-1 to TRBJ1-2; weak D call: TRBD1 (6 bases). CDR3 length: 13 residues. The germline V gene encodes CDR1 MGHRA and CDR2 YSYEKL. The V end lost 2 bases, the J end lost 5 bases, and 9 bases lay between the germline ends. CDR3 coding DNA: TGCGCCAGCAGCCAAAGGGGGTTGTATGGCTACACCTTC. Translation: CASSQRGLYGYTF.

This clone was seen a single time. The CDR3 region is CASSYESVVETQYF. CDR3 nucleotide sequence: TGTGCCAGCAGTTACGAGTCGGTAGTGGAGACCCAGTACTTC. The gene calls are TRBV6-2 or TRBV6-3 and TRBJ2-5; D ambiguous. V was clipped by 2 bases and J by 5 bases, with 12 bases between them. The germline gives CDR1 MNHEY, CDR2 SVGEGT. This CDR3 has 14 residues.

V and J are TRBV6-5 and TRBJ1-1; D remains unclear. Germline CDR1 reads MNHEY; CDR2 reads SVGAGI. The CDR3 spans 14 residues. Trimming took 7 bases from V and 3 from J, leaving 15 bases between them. The CDR3 reads CASKQRGLHTEAFF. The CDR3 DNA follows: TGTGCCAGCAAGCAGAGAGGGCTGCACACTGAAGCTTTCTTT.

This clone has a single count. The genes are TRBV7-2 and TRBJ1-2, with D perhaps matching TRBD1 (6 bases). The CDR3 runs to 14 residues. Looked up from germline, CDR1 is SGHTA and CDR2 is FQGNSA. V lost 5 bases, J lost 0 bases, and 10 bases lay in between. For the CDR3, the DNA is TGTGCCAGCAGCAAGGACAGCCCTAACTATGGCTACACCTTC. This encodes CASSKDSPNYGYTF.

CDR3 protein: CAISESLGGGKQYF. CDR3 in DNA: TGTGCCATCAGTGAGTCGCTAGGCGGGGGGAAGCAGTACTTC. This sequence joins TRBV10-3 and TRBJ2-7; 8 nucleotides line up with TRBD2. The CDR3 extends over 14 amino acids. The trim removed 0 bases at V and 8 bases at J, leaving 6 bases unmatched. Germline V gene data show CDR1 as ENHRY and CDR2 as SYGVKD.

The rearrangement links TRBV25-1 to TRBJ2-2; D is ambiguous. The CDR3 runs 17 residues. Germline lookup yields CDR1 MGHDK and CDR2 SYGVNS. V lost 7 bases to trimming and J lost 1 base, with 19 bases between them. The CDR3 reads CASTQIKERVNTGELFF. Written as DNA, the CDR3 is TGTGCCAGCACCCAAATAAAGGAACGGGTGAACACCGGGGAGCTGTTTTTT.

The chain couples TRBV18 to TRBJ1-1; perhaps TRBD1 as D (6 bases). CDR3 size: 13 residues. Germline assignment: CDR1 KGHSH and CDR2 LQKENI. With 6 bases removed from V and 4 bases from J, the gap between germline ends came to 12 bases. The CDR3 bases are TGTGCCAGCTCGCGCCCCAGGGGCACTGAAGCTTTCTTT. Translated: CASSRPRGTEAFF.

This sequence joins TRBV18 and TRBJ1-5; a possible D gene is TRBD1 (5 bases). Germline assignment: CDR1 KGHSH and CDR2 LQKENI. V was trimmed by 3 bases and J by 5 bases, leaving 14 bases between them. This CDR3 comprises 15 residues. CDR3 coding DNA: TGTGCCAGCTCACCGTTCCAAGGGGATTATCAGCCCCAGCATTTT. It encodes CASSPFQGDYQPQHF.

This clone showed up just once. The chain is built from TRBV29-1 and TRBJ1-5; D is uncertain. This CDR3 comprises 13 residues. Germline CDR1 reads SQVTM; CDR2 reads ANQGSEA. V shed 3 bases and J shed 4 bases, with 10 bases lying between them. For the CDR3, the DNA is TGCAGCGTTGAGACATCCCGGAATCAGCCCCAGCATTTT. Translated, it gives CSVETSRNQPQHF.

The chain recombines TRBV15 with TRBJ1-6, with 8 bases lining up with TRBD1. Germline CDR1 reads LNHNV; CDR2 reads YYDKDF (reference sequence). With 5 bases clipped from V and 6 bases from J, the junction kept 21 bases outside the gene matches. This CDR3 has 20 amino acids. The CDR3 region has the DNA TGTGCCACCAGCGGCGACACTCTTCCCCGGGACAGGCGAAGTAATTCACCCCTCCACTTT. It specifies CATSGDTLPRDRRSNSPLHF.

The chain recombines TRBV5-1 with TRBJ1-2, with D uncertain. Germline V gene data show CDR1 as SGHRS and CDR2 as YFSETQ. The CDR3 is made up of 15 amino acids. Trimming removed 0 bases from V and 2 bases from J, with 11 bases in between. The CDR3 DNA follows: TGCGCCAGCAGCTTGGGACACTCCCAGAACTATGGCTACACCTTC. Residues: CASSLGHSQNYGYTF.

V usage is TRBV7-2 and J usage is TRBJ2-7, with TRBD2 identical over 7 bases. Trimming removed 5 bases from V and 4 bases from J; junction bases left unmatched: 8. This CDR3 contains 14 residues. Germline V gives CDR1 SGHTA, CDR2 FQGNSA. The CDR3 nucleotides read TGTGCCAGCAGCGCGATGGGAGGGAAGTACGAGCAGTACTTC. It translates to CASSAMGGKYEQYF.

The chain recombines TRBV7-2 with TRBJ1-1; D call uncertain. Trimming took off 1 base at V and 0 bases at J, with 12 bases between the two ends. Germline-derived CDR1 and CDR2 are SGHTA and FQGNSA. The length of the CDR3 is 16 residues. The CDR3 region is CASSLDSYRMNTEAFF. The CDR3 DNA is TGTGCCAGCAGCTTAGATTCGTACAGAATGAACACTGAAGCTTTCTTT.

J is TRBJ2-7 and V is TRBV27; 8 nucleotides agree with TRBD1. The CDR3 runs to 16 residues. V was pared by 2 bases and J by 2 bases, with 8 bases of the junction left unmatched. CDR1 MNHEY and CDR2 SMNVEV come from the germline V gene (reference sequence). CDR3 sequence: CASSLTQETGAYEQYF. The DNA for the CDR3 is TGTGCCAGCAGTTTAACCCAGGAGACAGGGGCCTACGAGCAGTACTTC.

The rearrangement links TRBV28 to TRBJ1-5, with D unclear. Germline V CDR1 and CDR2: MDHEN, SYDVKM. V gave up 6 bases and J gave up 2 bases, with 11 bases separating them. This CDR3 region has 14 residues. The CDR3 here is CASRFSGGNQPQHF. Here the CDR3 DNA reads TGTGCCAGCAGATTCAGTGGTGGCAATCAGCCCCAGCATTTT. The full variable domain, in which reference TRBV28 and TRBJ1-5 provide the parts outside the CDR3, is DVKVTQSSRYLVKRTGEKVFLECVQDMDHENMFWYRQDPGLGLRLIYFSYDVKMKEKGDIPEGYSVSREKKERFSLILESASTNQTSMYLCASRFSGGNQPQHFGDGTRLSIL.

The rearrangement links TRBV28 to TRBJ2-2, with no clear D. Germline V gene data show CDR1 as MDHEN and CDR2 as SYDVKM. V lost 4 bases, J lost 3 bases, and 3 bases lay in between. This CDR3 has 12 amino acids. The CDR3 coding sequence is TGTGCCAGCAGTTCCTACACCGGGGAGCTGTTTTTT. It encodes CASSSYTGELFF.

The rearrangement links TRBV7-8 to TRBJ2-7; maybe TRBD1 (5 bases). There are 14 residues in the CDR3. The germline V gene has CDR1 SGHVS and CDR2 FQNEAQ. Trimming took 3 bases from V and 0 from J, leaving 9 bases between them. The CDR3 DNA follows: TGTGCCAGCAGCTTTAGGACAAGCTCCTACGAGCAGTACTTC. Translating gives CASSFRTSSYEQYF.

This chain joins TRBV5-6 and TRBJ1-5; no firm D call. Germline CDR1 and CDR2: SGHDT and YYEEEE. V gave up 1 base and J gave up 5 bases, with 19 bases separating them. The CDR3 extends over 17 amino acids. Here the CDR3 DNA reads TGTGCCAGCAGCTTGTCGCGGTTCGGCAGAGAACATCAGCCCCAGCATTTT. Translated: CASSLSRFGREHQPQHF.

The V gene is TRBV5-4, the J gene TRBJ1-2, with TRBD1 identical over 7 bases. Germline lookup yields CDR1 SGHNT and CDR2 YYREEE (reference sequence). Losses at the gene ends were 3 bases for V and 5 bases for J; bases not matched to a gene: 19. The length of the CDR3 is 18 residues. The CDR3 sequence is CASSYPGQELLSGYGYTF. CDR3 sequence (DNA): TGTGCCAGCAGCTACCCTGGACAGGAACTCCTAAGCGGGTATGGCTACACCTTC.

The chain couples TRBV10-2 to TRBJ1-1; D gene unclear. This CDR3 comprises 14 residues. The germline gives CDR1 WSHSY, CDR2 SAAADI. Between the trimmed V and J ends, which lost 3 bases and 1 base, there was a span of 9 bases. The CDR3: CASSDVTRNTEAFF. As DNA, the CDR3 is TGCGCCAGCAGTGATGTCACGCGGAACACTGAAGCTTTCTTT.

The rearrangement joins TRBV4-1 to TRBJ1-1; TRBD1 matches 8 bases. With 2 bases clipped from V and 4 bases from J, the junction kept 3 bases outside the gene matches. There are 14 residues in the CDR3. Germline V gene lookup returns CDR1 MGHRA and CDR2 YSYEKL. The CDR3 region has the DNA TGCGCCAGCAGCCAACTAACAGGGGGCACTGAAGCTTTCTTT. Its translation: CASSQLTGGTEAFF.

This CDR3 reads CASSDANYGYTF. The DNA for the CDR3 is TGTGCCAGCAGTGATGCGAACTATGGCTACACCTTC. The chain has TRBV2 and TRBJ1-2, with D unresolved. This CDR3 comprises 12 residues. Germline CDR1 reads SNHLY; CDR2 reads FYNNEI. V was cut by 3 bases and J by 2 bases, with 4 bases left in between. The whole variable domain, filled in from reference TRBV2 and TRBJ1-2, reads EPEVTQTPSHQVTQMGQEVILRCVPISNHLYFYWYRQILGQKVEFLVSFYNNEISEKSEIFDDQFSVERPDGSNFTLKIRSTKLEDSAMYFCASSDANYGYTFGSGTRLTVV.

The CDR3 DNA reads as TGTGCCAGCAGCTGGCTAGCGGGACCCAATGAGCAGTTCTTC. This sequence encodes CASSWLAGPNEQFF. The chain recombines TRBV7-2 with TRBJ2-1; 9 positions agree with TRBD2. This CDR3 is built from 14 residues. The V segment lost 4 bases and the J segment 6 bases; nucleotides outside the gene matches: 4. Germline V gene sequence: CDR1 SGHTA, CDR2 FQGNSA.

This rearrangement joins TRBV4-1 to TRBJ1-4; the D is unclear. Germline V gene sequence: CDR1 MGHRA, CDR2 YSYEKL. The CDR3 covers 14 residues. V lost 4 bases and J 13 bases, leaving 19 bases between the germline ends. CDR3 sequence (DNA): TGCGCCAGCAGCCCAATACTAATGGGTTTAGGACTGTTTTTT. Its translation: CASSPILMGLGLFF.

V usage is TRBV10-3 and J usage is TRBJ1-2; unclear D gene. V dropped 0 bases and J dropped 7 bases, with 21 bases sitting between them. The germline CDR1 and CDR2 sequences are ENHRY and SYGVKD. The CDR3 length is 17 residues. The CDR3 coding sequence is TGTGCCATCAGTGAGTCGACTCTACGGCTGCCCCGTCCTGGCTACACCTTC. This translates into CAISESTLRLPRPGYTF.

The chain has TRBV18 and TRBJ1-1; D might be TRBD1 (6 bases). The CDR3 is 16 residues long. V was clipped by 3 bases and J by 1 base, with 15 bases between them. Looked up from germline, CDR1 is KGHSH and CDR2 is LQKENI. This chain's CDR3 is CASSPAQGIGNTEAFF. CDR3 bases: TGTGCCAGCTCACCCGCACAGGGAATCGGGAACACTGAAGCTTTCTTT.

The chain carries TRBV11-2 and TRBJ1-1, with D maybe TRBD1 (6 bases). Germline V lookup: CDR1 SGHAT, CDR2 FQNNGV. V was trimmed by 5 bases and J by 8 bases, leaving 9 bases between them. The CDR3 has 11 amino acids. The CDR3 sequence: CASSATGEAFF. The CDR3 DNA reads as TGTGCCAGCAGCGCTACAGGGGAAGCTTTCTTT. Combining the CDR3 with reference TRBV11-2 and TRBJ1-1 gives the whole variable domain EAGVAQSPRYKIIEKRQSVAFWCNPISGHATLYWYQQILGQGPKLLIQFQNNGVVDDSQLPKDRFSAERLKGVDSTLKIQPAKLEDSAVYLCASSATGEAFFGQGTRLTVV.

The V and J genes are TRBV9 and TRBJ1-4, with TRBD1 matching 8 bases. V trimming: 4 bases; J trimming: 5 bases; junction bases outside the gene matches: 7. The CDR3 length is 15 residues. Per the germline V gene, CDR1 is SGDLS and CDR2 is YYNGEE. CDR3 residues: CASSFGQGGNEKLFF. The CDR3 DNA sequence: TGTGCCAGCAGCTTTGGACAGGGAGGGAATGAAAAACTGTTTTTT.